This T cell receptor (beta chain) emerged from a study of shared clonotypes between healthy human individuals (TCRdb year 2020). About the full investigation: Two women and a few men aged 18 to 49 years were included in the cohort. For each donor, CD4 naive and CD4 memory were each given three plates, CD8 naive was given two plates, and CD8 memory was given one plate. The study deeply sequenced blood TCR repertoires of about five healthy adults to estimate repertoire size and the extent of clonotype sharing between individuals. To increase sequencing depth and limit assay-specific biases, TCR repertoire library preparation and sequencing were carried out by different laboratories using diverse techniques. Leukapheresis yielded between about 0.8 and 8.9 billion PBMCs per donor.

The donors were healthy, HIV-negative adults who had no recently reported acute infections or vaccinations. All donors were Caucasian adults living in Nashville, Tennessee, USA. CD4+ T cells were enriched through magnetic negative selection, after which naive cells were positively selected on CD45RA and the remaining negative fraction served as the memory subset. Blood was obtained by leukapheresis, after which PBMCs were separated by Ficoll-Histopaque density gradient centrifugation and cryopreserved in liquid nitrogen vapor phase. Analytical flow cytometry was used to check the purity and quantity of each magnetically sorted T cell population. Genomic DNA was isolated from every sorted fraction and measured by UV absorbance on a Nanodrop 2000c. Only one count was recorded for this clone. The antigen this receptor binds is unknown. Base qualities are missing; no much larger clone stands one base away.

Points the paper makes about the study in general: Clonotypes shared by all four sorted-subset donors showed higher generation probabilities than non-shared clonotypes. Sampling was restricted to blood, and TCR repertoires in tissue are likely to differ from TCR repertoires in blood. Naive subsets generally had larger estimated clonotype richness than memory subsets. The small number of donors limited the genetic and exposure-history diversity represented. When a few donors were compared, the shared fraction of clonotypes was about 5.2% for naive CD4, roughly 3.3% for naive CD8, 2.3% for memory CD4, and approximately 0.4% for memory CD8. Pairwise subsampling indicated that sequencing depth was expected to affect the degree of clonotype sharing among donors. Incomplete sequencing was indicated by rarefaction of sorted-subset datasets, despite the large sequencing depth.

Using the deep immunoSEQ assay, TCR CDR3 regions were amplified from genomic DNA by multiplex PCR. Extracted genomic DNA from each cell subset was distributed evenly across all wells of several immunoSEQ 96-well plates, and each plate was treated as a replicate. For sorted subsets, approximately 190 ng of genomic DNA, equivalent to 25,000 to 35,000 T cell genomes, went into each replicate PCR. Purified libraries were quantified with a Qubit 3.0 fluorometer, sized on a Bioanalyzer 2100, and re-quantified with the KAPA Library Quantification kit. Every immunoSEQ 96-well plate was sequenced on a separate single-read 150-cycle Illumina NextSeq 550 flow cell. The study's processing was this. Because the immunoSEQ output held only junctional sequences and lacked quality scores, the filtering could not match the filtering applied to full-length reads. Sequences were annotated with PyIR, a Python wrapper for IgBLAST v1.9, using IMGT germline references to assign V/J genes and CDR3. Any read was removed if the V/J assignment was weak (E-value above 1e-6), the CDR3 was missing, or the read contained stop codons, out-of-frame junctions, or ambiguous translated residues. A V3J clonotype was defined by an identical inferred V gene, J gene, and CDR3 amino acid sequence. The percentage overlap between two repertoires was calculated by dividing the number of shared unique clonotypes by the size of the smaller repertoire. Repertoire richness was assessed with RTK rarefaction, the Chao1 estimator, and Recon v2.1 estimates of unobserved clonotypes. OLGA was used to compute generation probabilities for all TCRbeta clonotypes that the gDNA method yielded from a handful of donors. Sourced from immuneACCESS, this table was stored by TCRdb with only in-frame sequences that have V and J called. A share of the clones is absent; for the studies checked, an unresolved V gene accounts for under half, and the remainder has no known explanation. Clonal size and the V and J genes are those of that table, whereas D and trimming came from the DNA. The sample table holds about 980,000 clones, of which 76% were seen once. Of the sample, over 1.3% is held by the ten largest clones.

For CDR1 and CDR2, the germline V gene (reference sequence) lists LNHNV and YYDKDF. V loses 0 bases at its end and J loses 5 bases; junction bases beyond the gene matches: 12. The CDR3 spans 17 residues, from the cysteine through the phenylalanine. The read is trimmed to its CDR3 DNA, 51 bases read in frame from base 1. This TCR derives from a man between 18 and 29 years old in good health. The V and J genes are TRBV15 and TRBJ2-5, with 7 bases in between that match TRBD1. Material: memory CD4+ T cells sorted from blood. The cell subset or site label here, explained by the study, means: CD45RA-negative fraction. In nucleotide form, the sequence is TGTGCCACCAGCAGAGATCTGGGCAGGGGGATTGGGGAGACCCAGTACTTC. Its translation reads: CATSRDLGRGIGETQYF.